This entry lists 26 T cell receptor beta chains sequenced from one sample in a study of T cells in localized non-small cell lung cancer. Using immunoSEQ multiplex PCR, the repertoire was profiled, and TCRdb retains in-frame clones only, with some absent. The sample has 26,000 or so clones, about 88% seen once. The sample was peripheral blood, taken before any cancer treatment. The receptors were sampled from a female donor at least 60 years old with stage II squamous cell lung carcinoma.

The rearrangement links TRBV10-3 to TRBJ2-1; the match to TRBD1 covers 9 bases. The V gene's germline CDR1 is ENHRY and CDR2 SYGVKD. This CDR3 is 13 amino acids long. The J segment lost 9 bases and the V segment lost 4 bases, leaving 4 bases of the junction unmatched. For the CDR3, the DNA is TGTGCCATCAGTGGGGGACAGGGCGGTGAGCAGTTCTTC. Translating it yields CAISGGQGGEQFF.

The rearrangement joins TRBV6-1 to TRBJ2-3; 13 bases map to TRBD2. V shed 8 bases and J 5 bases; nucleotides not matched to a gene: 7. CDR1 is MNHNS, CDR2 SASEGT, per germline. CDR3 size: 15 residues. The CDR3 is CASGELAGGVDTQYF. The DNA for the CDR3 is TGTGCCAGCGGGGAACTAGCGGGAGGGGTAGATACGCAGTATTTT.

In its sample, this clone was seen a few times. This chain connects TRBV9 to TRBJ1-1; D perhaps matches TRBD1 (5 bases). The CDR3 is made up of 14 amino acids. Germline lookup yields CDR1 SGDLS and CDR2 YYNGEE. Trimming took off 2 bases at V and 6 bases at J, with 14 bases between the two ends. CDR3 bases: TGTGCCAGCAGCGTGGGACTCACGAGCGCTGAAGCTTTCTTT. This codes for CASSVGLTSAEAFF.

V is TRBV7-2 and J is TRBJ1-1; D not certain. Deletions cut 5 bases from V and 0 bases from J, with 13 bases between. Germline lookup yields CDR1 SGHTA and CDR2 FQGNSA. The CDR3 sequence is 15 residues long. CDR3 region: CASSAIDGLNTEAFF. Written as DNA, the CDR3 is TGTGCCAGCAGCGCCATCGACGGCTTGAACACTGAAGCTTTCTTT.

This clone was seen only a few times. The chain couples TRBV19 to TRBJ1-2; D remains ambiguous. Germline values: CDR1 LNHDA, CDR2 SQIVND (reference sequence). The CDR3 consists of 13 residues. Trimming stripped 5 bases from V and 0 bases from J, with 7 bases between. The CDR3 DNA reads TGTGCCAGTAGTTTCAGTACTAACTATGGCTACACCTTC. Amino acids: CASSFSTNYGYTF.

The CDR3 DNA reads as TGTGCCACAAGATATCGGGTCCCAAATCAGCCCCAGCATTTT. Protein product: CATRYRVPNQPQHF. The rearrangement joins TRBV6-1 to TRBJ1-5; unclear D gene. From germline, CDR1 is MNHNS and CDR2 SASEGT. Between the trimmed V and J ends, which lost 10 bases and 4 bases, there was a span of 17 bases. The CDR3 length is 14 residues.

The rearrangement joins TRBV29-1 to TRBJ2-7, with D perhaps being TRBD1 or TRBD2 (7 bases each). V lost 7 bases and J lost 2, with 15 bases in between. CDR1 SQVTM and CDR2 ANQGSEA come from the germline V gene. CDR3 length equals 13 residues. This chain's CDR3 is CSAVQGGAYEQYF. As DNA, the CDR3 is TGCAGCGCTGTCCAGGGGGGGGCCTACGAGCAGTACTTC.

The V gene is TRBV27, the J gene TRBJ2-4, with D unresolved. The germline V gene has CDR1 MNHEY and CDR2 SMNVEV (reference sequence). This CDR3 has 13 amino acids. V dropped 5 bases and J dropped 0 bases, with 5 bases sitting between them. In DNA, the CDR3 is TGTGCCAGCAGTCCTTTAGCCAAAAACATTCAGTACTTC. It yields the protein CASSPLAKNIQYF.

This chain connects TRBV6-4 to TRBJ2-1; 11 positions match TRBD2. V lost 5 bases, J lost 9 bases, and 6 bases stayed unmatched. The germline V gene has CDR1 MRHNA and CDR2 SNTAGT. The CDR3 consists of 14 residues. CDR3 protein: CASSPSGGIGEQFF. DNA for the CDR3: TGTGCCAGCAGTCCTAGCGGGGGGATTGGTGAGCAGTTCTTC.

The chain carries TRBV25-1 and TRBJ1-2; no firm D call. There are 13 residues in the CDR3. Trimming pared 5 bases from V and 4 bases from J, leaving 11 bases between. Looked up from germline, CDR1 is MGHDK and CDR2 is SYGVNS. The CDR3 nucleotides read TGTGCCAGCAGTCAAAGCGGCCCCTATGGCTACACCTTC. This encodes CASSQSGPYGYTF.

The chain links TRBV14 to TRBJ2-7, with D perhaps matching TRBD1 or TRBD2 (5 bases each). The CDR3 sequence is 16 residues long. CDR1 and CDR2 from the germline V gene are SGHDN and FVKESK. Trimming cost V 2 bases and J 7 bases, with 21 bases left between them. This chain's CDR3 is CASSQITMTTRGEQYF. The DNA of the CDR3 is TGTGCCAGCAGCCAAATCACGATGACTACGAGGGGAGAGCAGTACTTC.

This rearrangement joins TRBV19 to TRBJ1-1, with D tentatively TRBD1 (6 bases). Trimming cost V 8 bases and J 1 base, with 11 bases left between them. The CDR3 sequence is 13 residues long. Germline CDR1 LNHDA, CDR2 SQIVND (reference sequence). The CDR3 spells CASSGVGNTEAFF. The CDR3 DNA follows: TGTGCCAGTTCAGGGGTTGGGAACACTGAAGCTTTCTTT.

The V call is TRBV19, the J call TRBJ2-1; the match to TRBD2 covers 14 bases. CDR3 length equals 14 residues. CDR1 is LNHDA, CDR2 SQIVND, per germline (reference sequence). V dropped 10 bases and J dropped 6; count of bases not matched to a gene: 5. As DNA, the CDR3 is TGTGCCACCAAGACTAGCGGGGGGGTCAATGAGCAGTTCTTC. Translation: CATKTSGGVNEQFF.

This clone turned up a few times. J is TRBJ2-1 and V is TRBV5-1, with 7 positions matching TRBD2. Germline CDR1 reads SGHRS; CDR2 reads YFSETQ. This CDR3 has 16 residues. With V trimmed by 0 bases and J by 0 bases, 3 bases remained unmatched. CDR3 region: CASSLAREVSYNEQFF. The CDR3 coding sequence is TGCGCCAGCAGCTTGGCCCGGGAGGTCTCCTACAATGAGCAGTTCTTC.

This clone is a singleton in its sample. This rearrangement joins TRBV5-4 to TRBJ2-7; maybe TRBD1 (5 bases). Germline CDR1 SGHNT, CDR2 YYREEE (reference sequence). Trimming took off 1 base at V and 2 bases at J, with 7 bases between the two ends. The CDR3 is made up of 13 amino acids. The CDR3 nucleotides are TGTGCCAGCAGCTTGAGGGGTACCTACGAGCAGTACTTC. Protein product: CASSLRGTYEQYF.

The chain employs TRBV6-1 and TRBJ2-5, with D perhaps TRBD2 (5 bases). The CDR3 covers 14 residues. V was shortened by 6 bases and J by 6 bases, with 17 bases between the two germline ends. Germline V gene data show CDR1 as MNHNS and CDR2 as SASEGT. CDR3 residues: CASRATLDFQTQYF. The CDR3 DNA reads as TGTGCCAGCAGGGCTACTCTGGACTTCCAGACCCAGTACTTC.

This chain connects TRBV5-1 to TRBJ1-5, with D possibly being TRBD1 (6 bases). The germline V gene encodes CDR1 SGHRS and CDR2 YFSETQ. The CDR3 has 15 residues. V lost 0 bases and J lost 7, with 14 bases in between. The CDR3 nucleotides are TGCGCCAGCAGCTTGGTGGGGGGCGCAGGACAGCCCCAGCATTTT. Translation gives CASSLVGGAGQPQHF.

Written as DNA, the CDR3 is TGTGCCAGCAGTTCAACTAGCGGGGCTTCCAATACGCAGTATTTT. Amino acid sequence: CASSSTSGASNTQYF. V gene TRBV28 combines with J gene TRBJ2-3, with 10 bases that match TRBD2. V shed 4 bases and J 7 bases; nucleotides not matched to a gene: 8. Germline CDR1 reads MDHEN; CDR2 reads SYDVKM. The CDR3 is 15 residues long.

This sequence joins TRBV7-8 and TRBJ2-7; tentatively, D is TRBD1 (5 bases). CDR1 is SGHVS and CDR2 is FQNEAQ in the germline V gene. V lost 1 base and J lost 3, with 7 bases in between. This CDR3 is built from 13 residues. DNA of the CDR3: TGTGCCAGCAGCTTAGGACAGAACTACGAGCAGTACTTC. Its translation: CASSLGQNYEQYF.

The rearrangement links TRBV18 to TRBJ2-7; 9 nucleotides match TRBD1. The CDR3 is 18 residues long. The germline CDR1 and CDR2 sequences are KGHSH and LQKENI. V dropped 4 bases and J dropped 4; count of bases not matched to a gene: 17. This CDR3 is CASSLLVLGQGHPYEQYF. The CDR3 DNA is TGTGCCAGCTCACTTCTCGTCCTGGGACAGGGTCACCCATACGAGCAGTACTTC.

The chain joins TRBV6-5 to TRBJ1-1; no clear D. CDR1 is MNHEY and CDR2 is SVGAGI in the germline V gene. Trimming stripped 0 bases from V and 7 bases from J, with 6 bases between. The CDR3 has 12 amino acids. Here the CDR3 DNA reads TGTGCCAGCAGTTACTCGACGGGTGAAGCTTTCTTT. This gives the protein CASSYSTGEAFF.

The gene calls are TRBV5-1 and TRBJ1-1; 7 positions agree with TRBD1. The V gene end was trimmed by 5 bases and the J gene end by 5 bases; junction bases not matched to a gene: 9. The germline gives CDR1 SGHRS, CDR2 YFSETQ. CDR3 length equals 14 residues. The CDR3 sequence is CASSSSSTGTEAFF. As DNA, the CDR3 is TGCGCCAGCAGTTCCAGCTCGACAGGGACTGAAGCTTTCTTT.

The V and J genes are TRBV11-2 and TRBJ2-7; 11 nucleotides align to TRBD1. This CDR3 contains 19 residues. J lost 6 bases, V lost 1 base, and 17 bases had no gene match. Germline V gives CDR1 SGHAT, CDR2 FQNNGV. CDR3 in amino acids: CASSLVLLTPGTGGSEQYF. CDR3 nucleotides: TGTGCCAGCAGCTTAGTCTTACTGACCCCCGGGACAGGGGGTAGCGAGCAGTACTTC.

The V and J genes are TRBV28 and TRBJ1-6; D uncertain. The CDR3 has 12 residues. The V gene's germline CDR1 is MDHEN and CDR2 SYDVKM. Between the trimmed V and J ends, which lost 5 bases and 9 bases, there was a span of 8 bases. The CDR3 region has the DNA TGTGCCAGCAGTGGCGGAAGTTCACCCCTCCACTTT. Translated, it gives CASSGGSSPLHF.

The chain recombines TRBV11-2 with TRBJ2-7; unclear D gene. Germline-derived CDR1 and CDR2 are SGHAT and FQNNGV. Trimming took 2 bases from V and 6 from J, leaving 8 bases between them. This CDR3 has 12 residues. This CDR3 reads CASSLKGREQYF. CDR3 DNA: TGTGCCAGCAGCTTAAAGGGTCGCGAGCAGTACTTC.

Remarks on this clone: One end of the junction fails to match germline, which may point to a read error. The rearrangement joins TRBV6-6 to TRBJ2-1; D unresolved. The CDR3 covers 15 residues. Germline loops: CDR1 MNHNY, CDR2 SVGAGI (reference sequence). The chain's CDR3 is CASSYSKISNNEQFF. DNA of the CDR3: TGTGCCAGCAGTTACTCGAAGATCTCCAACAATGAGCAGTTCTTC.